A selection of T cell receptor beta chains follows, all from one sample in a study of cytomegalovirus exposure and HLA in healthy donors. TCRdb keeps only in-frame clones here, not all; method: immunoSEQ multiplex PCR. The profile shows 150,000 or so clones, approximately 81% of them singletons. Sequenced material: PBMCs. These receptors were obtained from a man between 18 and 35 years old in good health and CMV-seronegative. CDR3s include the opening cysteine and the closing phenylalanine or tryptophan. The D gene is left open where the match is weak. Expanded clones are given a class, and other clones once, few, many or no size at all.

J	size	D	V	DNA	CDR3
TRBJ1-2	once	.	TRBV15	TGTGCCACCTTCATGAGAGGTGCAGGGTCGGGTTTTGGGTATGGCTACACCTTC	CATFMRGAGSGFGYGYTF
TRBJ2-7	.	TRBD2	TRBV5-4	TGTGCCAGCAGCTTAGCGGGAGCGTTGAGAGAGCAGTACTTC	CASSLAGALREQYF
TRBJ2-7	.	TRBD1	TRBV7-8	TGTGCCAGCAGCTTTGTTCCACAGGGGGCCTACGAGCAGTACTTC	CASSFVPQGAYEQYF
TRBJ2-3	.	TRBD2	TRBV6-1	TGTGCCAGCACTTCGGGGGGAGTCAAAGATACGCAGTATTTT	CASTSGGVKDTQYF
TRBJ1-2	.	TRBD1	TRBV28	TGTGCCAGCAGTTACCCTCCGGGACAGGGGGCCAGCTATGGCTACACCTTC	CASSYPPGQGASYGYTF
TRBJ1-5	.	.	TRBV6-5	TGTGCCAGCAGTGGTGGCGGCAACAATCAGCCCCAGCATTTT	CASSGGGNNQPQHF
TRBJ1-2	.	.	TRBV6-5	TGTGCCAGCAGGCCAGGGCCAGTCGGCTCCTATGGCTACACCTTC	CASRPGPVGSYGYTF
TRBJ2-7	.	TRBD1	TRBV13	TGTGCCAGCAGGCCTACAGGGGTTTGCGAGCAGTACTTC	CASRPTGVCEQYF
TRBJ1-1	.	TRBD1	TRBV6-5	TGTGCCAGCAGCCGGGACAGGGATTTGGGTGAAGCTTTCTTT	CASSRDRDLGEAFF
TRBJ2-7	.	TRBD1	TRBV19	TGTGCCAGTAGTTATAGGGGGCACTCCTACGAGCAGTACTTC	CASSYRGHSYEQYF
TRBJ1-6	.	TRBD1	TRBV6-5	TGTGCCAGCACCGAAGGGGGGACAGGGGAATCACCCCTCCACTTT	CASTEGGTGESPLHF
TRBJ1-4	few	.	TRBV12-5	TGTGCTAGTGGTTGGGGGGACGAAAAACTGTTTTTT	CASGWGDEKLFF
TRBJ2-7	.	.	TRBV7-9	TGTGCCAGCACCCACGGGGTCGCCCCCTACGAGCAGTACTTC	CASTHGVAPYEQYF
TRBJ2-7	.	TRBD1	TRBV27	TGTGCCAGCAGAGACAGGGGGAAGGCCTACGAGCAGTACTTC	CASRDRGKAYEQYF
TRBJ2-5	.	TRBD2	TRBV7-9	TGTGCCAGCTGGGTCGGGGCGGGGGGGCAAGAGACCCAGTACTTC	CASWVGAGGQETQYF
TRBJ2-3	.	.	TRBV4-1	TGCGCCAGCAGCGCCTTGGAGGATACGCAGTATTTT	CASSALEDTQYF
TRBJ1-3	.	.	TRBV6-5	TGTGCCAGCAGTTCCACAGGGAGCTCTGGAAACACCATATATTTT	CASSSTGSSGNTIYF
TRBJ2-3	.	TRBD2	TRBV2	TGTGCCAGCAGTGCCAGCGGGGGGGCCACAGATACGCAGTATTTT	CASSASGGATDTQYF
TRBJ1-1	once	.	TRBV29-1	TGCAGCGTTCTCAGTTTTGACACTGAAGCTTTCTTT	CSVLSFDTEAFF
TRBJ1-5	.	.	TRBV28	TGTGCCAGCAGTGAGAACAGGGTTAATAGCAATCAGCCCCAGCATTTT	CASSENRVNSNQPQHF
TRBJ1-2	.	.	TRBV7-3	TGTGCCAGCAGCCCAACAGCTAACTATGGCTACACCTTC	CASSPTANYGYTF
TRBJ1-6	.	TRBD1	TRBV4-1	TGCGCCAGCAGCCAAGGTGGGACAGCAGTCGAGCAGCTCCACTTT	CASSQGGTAVEQLHF
TRBJ2-7	.	TRBD2	TRBV5-1	TGCGCCAGCAGGTTGGAGCCCTTCACGGGAGGCGAGCAGTACTTC	CASRLEPFTGGEQYF
TRBJ1-6	.	.	TRBV5-1	TGCGCCAGCAGCTTGGGGGGGGACGGAAAACCCGATTCACCCCTCCACTTT	CASSLGGDGKPDSPLHF
TRBJ1-5	.	.	TRBV19	TGTGCCAGTAGCCCCGGGATAGCGGTAGACAATCAGCCCCAGCATTTT	CASSPGIAVDNQPQHF
TRBJ2-7	.	.	TRBV6-6	TGTGCCAGCAGGTCAAGGGAGCTAGAGCAGTACTTC	CASRSRELEQYF
TRBJ2-7	.	.	TRBV10-3	TGTGCCATCAGTGAGACTAGGTACGAGCAGTACTTC	CAISETRYEQYF
TRBJ2-3	.	.	TRBV6-1	TGTACCCTCCGGGAGATTGGCACAGATACGCAGTATTTT	CTLREIGTDTQYF
TRBJ2-5	.	TRBD1	TRBV11-2	TGTGCCAGCAGCTCCCCCCAGGGGGCGAGGGAGACCCAGTACTTC	CASSSPQGARETQYF